A selection of T cell receptor beta chains follows, all from one sample in a study of shared clonotypes between healthy human individuals. TCRdb keeps only in-frame clones here, not all; method: immunoSEQ multiplex PCR. The table lists about half a million clones, over 75% of them singletons. Material for sequencing was PBMCs. All receptors derive from a woman in her forties in good health. Some clones in this sample may be carry-over from other donors' samples. The CDR3 runs from the conserved cysteine through the conserved F or W. D genes are given only for firm matches. Clone size, where shown, is once, few, many, or a class for clones that have expanded.

TRBJ1-2 | . | many | TRBV11-2 | TGTGCCAGCAGCTTAAGAGGTGGGGGGAACTATGGCTACACCTTC | CASSLRGGGNYGYTF
TRBJ2-7 | . | . | TRBV19 | TGTGCCAGTAGTATAGCCAGGGAGCGCGAGCAGTACTTC | CASSIAREREQYF
TRBJ2-1 | . | . | TRBV25-1 | TGTGCCAGCAGCGTATACAATGAGCAGTTCTTC | CASSVYNEQFF
TRBJ2-5 | TRBD2 | . | TRBV11-2 | TGTGCCAGCAGCTCCTCAACACTAGCGGGCGGGCAAGAGACCCAGTACTTC | CASSSSTLAGGQETQYF
TRBJ2-2 | . | once | TRBV28 | TGTGCCAGCAGTTTATTTTTGACACAGTCGAAGGGGGAGCTGTTTTTT | CASSLFLTQSKGELFF
TRBJ2-7 | . | once | TRBV5-1 | TGCGCCAGCAGCTTGCAACTGGGGGCTATTTACGAGCAGTACTTC | CASSLQLGAIYEQYF
TRBJ1-1 | . | . | TRBV7-6 | TGTGCCAGCAGCTTAGACGTGGGAAATACTGAAGCTTTCTTT | CASSLDVGNTEAFF
TRBJ2-7 | . | . | TRBV30 | TGTGCCTGGAGTGGAGCGGATGGCCTGGGGCAGTACTTC | CAWSGADGLGQYF
TRBJ2-2 | . | . | TRBV11-2 | TGTGCCAGCAGCTTAATTCCCGCGGCAGGATCGAACACCGGGGAGCTGTTTTTT | CASSLIPAAGSNTGELFF
TRBJ1-3 | . | . | TRBV30 | TGTGCCTGGGCGAGGGTCGGCTCTGGAAACACCATATATTTT | CAWARVGSGNTIYF
TRBJ2-2 | TRBD2 | . | TRBV4-2 | TGTGCCAGCAGCCAGATAGCGGGAGGGCCGACTGGCGCCGGGGAGCTGTTTTTT | CASSQIAGGPTGAGELFF
TRBJ2-1 | . | once | TRBV18 | TGTGCCAGCGTCGAGACCCTGGGGAATGAGCAGTTCTTC | CASVETLGNEQFF
TRBJ2-3 | TRBD2 | . | TRBV5-8 | TGTGCCAGCAGCCTGGGACTAGCGTTCTCCGATACGCAGTATTTT | CASSLGLAFSDTQYF
TRBJ1-3 | . | . | TRBV28 | TGTGCCAGCAGTTTAATGAGGGTTACTGGAAACACCATATATTTT | CASSLMRVTGNTIYF